This T cell receptor beta chain originates from a study of vaccination and CD4 T cells after COVID-19. Oncomine TCR Beta short-read sequencing was applied to DNA from cultured CD4+ T cells. TCRdb re-derived calls from the PCR reads in MiXCR, one entry per CDR3 protein. The repertoire includes 3,500 to 4,500 distinct CDR3 sequences, roughly 25% of them detected once, and about 15% sits in the top ten. This CDR3 contains 12 residues. Germline V gene sequence: CDR1 SGHRS, CDR2 YFSETQ. The V end was cut by 4 bases, the J end by 3 bases, with 6 bases between. This clonotype has a handful of counts. The antigen is not known. Treatment indicated: approximately 9-day PBMC culture with coronavirus spike peptide pools or control peptides (ViraFEST assay). The unexposed donor gave CD4+ T cells before the COVID-19 pandemic (2011-2018).

This receptor was obtained from a human donor in good health. Sample: CD4+ T cells from blood, cultured in vitro. The genes are TRBV5-1 and TRBJ2-3; unclear D gene. This CDR3 reads CASSPPTDTQYF. The DNA of the CDR3 is TGCGCCAGCAGCCCCCCTACAGATACGCAGTATTTT.